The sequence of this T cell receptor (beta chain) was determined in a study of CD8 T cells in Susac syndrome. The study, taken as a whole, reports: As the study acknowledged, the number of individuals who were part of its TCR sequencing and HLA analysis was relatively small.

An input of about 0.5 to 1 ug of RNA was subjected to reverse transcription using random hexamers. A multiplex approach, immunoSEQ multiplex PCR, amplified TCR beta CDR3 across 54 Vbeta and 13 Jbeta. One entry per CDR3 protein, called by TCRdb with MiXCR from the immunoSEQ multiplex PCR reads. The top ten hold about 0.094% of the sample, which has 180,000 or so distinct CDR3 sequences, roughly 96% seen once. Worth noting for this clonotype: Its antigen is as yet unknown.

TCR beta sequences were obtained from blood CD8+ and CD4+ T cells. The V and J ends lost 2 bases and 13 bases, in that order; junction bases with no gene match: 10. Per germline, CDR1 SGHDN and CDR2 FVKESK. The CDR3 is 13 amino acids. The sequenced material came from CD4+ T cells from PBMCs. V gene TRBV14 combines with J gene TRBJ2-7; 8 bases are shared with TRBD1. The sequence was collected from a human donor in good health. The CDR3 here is CASSQINRGKLYV. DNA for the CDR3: TGTGCCAGCAGCCAAATTAACAGGGGGAAACTTTACGTC.